These 11 T cell receptor beta chains share one sample of origin, sequenced in a study of blood T cell repertoires in COVID-19. The data were produced by immunoSEQ multiplex PCR, yet TCRdb's version contains in-frame clones alone and is incomplete. The top ten hold approximately 18% of the sample, which has 150,000 to 200,000 clones, about 80% seen once. The sequenced sample consisted of peripheral blood. The receptors were gathered from a woman older than 75 with acute or convalescent COVID-19.

The chain recombines TRBV12-5 with TRBJ1-5, with D tentatively TRBD1 (5 bases). The germline V gene has CDR1 LGHNT and CDR2 FRNRAP. CDR3 length: 13 amino acids. Between the trimmed V and J ends, which lost 2 bases and 7 bases, there was a span of 9 bases. CDR3 sequence (DNA): TGTGCTAGTGGTTTGCCAGGGCGGCAGCCCCAGCATTTT. It encodes CASGLPGRQPQHF.

The CDR3 region has the DNA TGTGCCAGTAGATATAACAGAATACCTAATTCACCCCTCCACTTT. The encoded protein is CASRYNRIPNSPLHF. The chain uses TRBV19 and TRBJ1-6; D is undetermined. V was cut by 6 bases and J by 6 bases, with 15 bases left in between. Germline loops: CDR1 LNHDA, CDR2 SQIVND (reference sequence). The length of the CDR3 is 15 residues.

The chain carries TRBV27 and TRBJ2-2; no clear D gene. V was cut by 5 bases and J by 0 bases, with 16 bases left in between. Germline lookup yields CDR1 MNHEY and CDR2 SMNVEV (reference sequence). The CDR3 loop spans 17 amino acids. The CDR3 loop reads CASSLRLYGTNTGELFF. DNA of the CDR3: TGTGCCAGCAGTCTACGTCTTTACGGTACGAACACCGGGGAGCTGTTTTTT.

The chain couples TRBV5-4 to TRBJ2-1; no reliable D call. The CDR3 length is 13 residues. Per the germline V gene, CDR1 is SGHNT and CDR2 is YYREEE (reference sequence). The V gene lost 1 base and the J gene lost 3 bases, with 5 bases spanning the gap. As DNA, the CDR3 is TGTGCCAGCAGCTTGCCCAGCTACAATGAGCAGTTCTTC. This encodes CASSLPSYNEQFF.

The V gene is TRBV6-5, the J gene TRBJ2-2; maybe TRBD2 (5 bases). The germline V gene encodes CDR1 MNHEY and CDR2 SVGAGI. The CDR3 is 16 residues long. Deletions cut 1 base from V and 5 bases from J, with 14 bases between. This chain's CDR3 is CASSYFSTPGTGELFF. In DNA, the CDR3 is TGTGCCAGCAGTTACTTTTCTACCCCGGGGACCGGGGAGCTGTTTTTT.

This chain uses TRBV18 with TRBJ2-2, with unresolved D. V was trimmed by 0 bases and J by 0 bases, leaving 8 bases between them. The CDR3 loop spans 16 amino acids. Germline CDR1 reads KGHSH; CDR2 reads LQKENI. The CDR3 DNA sequence: TGTGCCAGCTCACCACCCAGGTCACCGAACACCGGGGAGCTGTTTTTT. This gives the protein CASSPPRSPNTGELFF.

The chain has TRBV7-9 and TRBJ1-2, with 7 positions matching TRBD1. V shed 0 bases and J 8 bases; nucleotides not matched to a gene: 21. Germline V gene lookup returns CDR1 SEHNR and CDR2 FQNEAQ (reference sequence). The CDR3 is 19 residues long. CDR3 region: CASSLAGLRGDSRVGGYTF. CDR3 DNA sequence: TGTGCCAGCAGCTTAGCGGGGCTGCGGGGGGACAGCAGGGTTGGCGGCTACACCTTC.

The chain carries TRBV7-2 and TRBJ2-1, with TRBD2 identical over 14 bases. This CDR3 has 15 residues. J gave up 8 bases and V 5 bases, and 5 bases lay outside the gene matches. Germline V lookup: CDR1 SGHTA, CDR2 FQGNSA. As DNA, the CDR3 is TGTGCCAGCAGCCCAGGGACTAGCGGGGGAGATGAGCAGTTCTTC. It codes for CASSPGTSGGDEQFF.

The chain has TRBV12-3 or TRBV12-4 and TRBJ1-4; D is uncertain. Trimming took off 1 base at V and 8 bases at J, with 5 bases between the two ends. The CDR3 runs 12 residues. The CDR3 nucleotides read TGTGCCAGCAGTTTAGATAAAGAAAAACTGTTTTTT. Protein product: CASSLDKEKLFF.

J is TRBJ1-5 and V is TRBV6-5; the match to TRBD1 covers 8 bases. The CDR3 totals 15 residues. With V trimmed by 5 bases and J by 1 base, 4 bases remained unmatched. Germline CDR1 reads MNHEY; CDR2 reads SVGAGI. The CDR3 here is CASSRQGQSNQPQHF. The CDR3 DNA reads TGTGCCAGCAGTCGACAGGGGCAAAGCAATCAGCCCCAGCATTTT.

The chain carries TRBV6-5 and TRBJ2-5; D remains ambiguous. The length of the CDR3 is 13 residues. Trimming left V 2 bases short and J 3 bases short, with 7 bases between. The V gene's germline CDR1 is MNHEY and CDR2 SVGAGI. Written as DNA, the CDR3 is TGTGCCAGCAGTTACGCAGTCGAAGAGACCCAGTACTTC. Amino acids: CASSYAVEETQYF.